These 8 T cell receptor beta chains were sequenced from one sample in a study of patients and donors after allogeneic stem cell transplantation. Via MiXCR, TCRdb re-called the RT-PCR reads, giving one row per CDR3 protein. The sample records hundreds of thousands of distinct CDR3 sequences, 16% being singletons. The sequenced sample was blood, either unsorted or a sorted T cell fraction (not recorded which). These receptors were collected from a human donor who was either an allogeneic HSCT recipient or a stem cell or donor lymphocyte infusion donor (not recorded which). It is not recorded whose cells these are; they may come from a transplant donor.

Comments on this clonotype: A junction end diverges from the germline sequence, so it may reflect a read error. The chain carries TRBV12-3 or TRBV12-4 and TRBJ2-4; 9 nucleotides match TRBD1. CDR3 length: 11 amino acids. CDR3 in DNA: TGTGCCACCGGAGTCGGGACAGGGAGGCACTTC. It specifies CATGVGTGRHF.

This clonotype was counted a few times. V gene TRBV6-5 combines with J gene TRBJ1-2; TRBD1 aligns across 7 bases. Trimming at V came to 0 bases and at J to 3 bases, leaving 4 bases not matched to a gene. Germline loops: CDR1 MNHEY, CDR2 SVGAGI. The CDR3 runs 15 residues. CDR3 amino acids: CASSYSRGLDYGYTF. Here the CDR3 DNA reads TGTGCCAGCAGTTACTCGAGGGGGCTCGACTATGGCTACACCTTC.

This clonotype was detected ten times or more. The CDR3 region has the DNA TGCAGCGTTGCGGCCGGGACTGAAGCTTTCTTT. Its translation: CSVAAGTEAFF. The chain employs TRBV29-1 and TRBJ1-1; unclear D gene. CDR3 length equals 11 residues. Trimming left V 4 bases short and J 5 bases short, with 8 bases between. CDR1 is SQVTM and CDR2 is ANQGSEA in the germline V gene.

The chain employs TRBV20-1 and TRBJ2-5; TRBD1 matches at 10 bases. The CDR3 is made up of 15 amino acids. J was trimmed by 6 bases and V by 3 bases; bases with no gene match: 10. CDR1 and CDR2 (germline): DFQATT, SNEGSKA (reference sequence). CDR3 sequence reads: CSASLGTGERKTQYF. CDR3 nucleotide sequence: TGCAGTGCTAGTCTTGGGACAGGGGAACGGAAGACCCAGTACTTC.

This clonotype appeared a few times. The chain has TRBV24-1 and TRBJ1-5; D ambiguous. The CDR3 is 14 residues long. CDR1 KGHDR and CDR2 SFDVKD come from the germline V gene. The V end was cut by 0 bases, the J end by 6 bases, with 8 bases between. The CDR3 loop reads CATSDLQGRQPQHF. For the CDR3, the DNA is TGTGCCACCAGTGATTTGCAAGGGCGTCAGCCCCAGCATTTT.

The J gene is TRBJ2-3, the V gene TRBV4-1, with 7 positions matching TRBD2. V shed 0 bases and J 1 base; nucleotides not matched to a gene: 4. CDR3 length equals 16 residues. The germline V gene encodes CDR1 MGHRA and CDR2 YSYEKL. CDR3 residues: CASSQETRGGTDTQYF. The CDR3, as DNA: TGCGCCAGCAGCCAAGAAACCCGGGGGGGCACAGATACGCAGTATTTT.

The chain couples TRBV25-1 to TRBJ2-7; 9 bases line up with TRBD1. Germline trimming cut 8 bases from V and 3 bases from J; bases unmatched to any gene: 11. The CDR3 sequence is 15 residues long. Per the germline V gene, CDR1 is MGHDK and CDR2 is SYGVNS. CDR3 sequence reads: CASLASGTGSYEQYF. CDR3 DNA sequence: TGTGCCAGCCTAGCTTCCGGGACAGGGAGCTACGAGCAGTACTTC.

This clonotype was found a few times. The chain employs TRBV3-1 and TRBJ1-4; 9 nucleotides line up with TRBD1. J was trimmed by 7 bases and V by 3 bases; bases with no gene match: 3. Germline V gene sequence: CDR1 LGHDT, CDR2 YNNKEL (reference sequence). CDR3 size: 14 residues. Here the CDR3 reads CASSQRDRAEKLFF. In DNA, the CDR3 is TGTGCCAGCAGCCAGCGGGACAGGGCTGAAAAACTGTTTTTT.